This passage covers 32 T cell receptor beta chains from one sample sequenced in a study of beta chain features in type 1 diabetes (dated by TCRdb to about 2018). The library was generated by the immunoSEQ multiplex PCR assay. All of the isolated RNA was reverse transcribed with the High Capacity cDNA Reverse Transcription Kit, so expressed TCRB transcripts were sequenced. The source is immuneACCESS, and TCRdb retained only in-frame sequences with V and J called. Part of the clones is not carried over; for the studies checked, unresolved V genes explain less than half of this, and the remainder is unexplained. Within this sample are under 800,000 clones, with roughly 16% of them counted one time only. More than 0.08% of the sample goes to the ten largest clones. Sequenced sample: naive CD4+ T cells from blood. Read against the paper, the sample's cell subset or site label means: true naive CD4+ T cells. These receptors were collected from a man aged 18 to 29 in good health.

This chain uses TRBV5-1 with TRBJ2-1, with D perhaps matching TRBD1 or TRBD2 (6 bases each). The CDR3 contains 14 residues. Trimming removed 0 bases from V and 8 bases from J, with 12 bases in between. Germline V lookup: CDR1 SGHRS, CDR2 YFSETQ. The DNA for the CDR3 is TGCGCCAGCAGCTTGGCCGGGGGCCGAGATGAGCAGTTCTTC. Translated, it gives CASSLAGGRDEQFF.

The genes are TRBV5-1 and TRBJ1-1, with 8 bases aligning to TRBD1. The junction had 13 bases not matched to a gene; V was cut back by 3 bases and J by 0 bases. This CDR3 has 18 residues. Germline CDR1 and CDR2: SGHRS and YFSETQ. This CDR3 reads CASSYQQGVRLMNTEAFF. CDR3 nucleotide sequence: TGCGCCAGCAGCTACCAACAGGGGGTACGACTTATGAACACTGAAGCTTTCTTT. The full variable domain, rest sourced from reference TRBV5-1 and TRBJ1-1, is KAGVTQTPRYLIKTRGQQVTLSCSPISGHRSVSWYQQTPGQGLQFLFEYFSETQRNKGNFPGRFSGRQFSNSRSEMNVSTLELGDSALYLCASSYQQGVRLMNTEAFFGQGTRLTVV.

The chain has TRBV5-1 and TRBJ1-2; no reliable D call. Deletions cut 0 bases from V and 10 bases from J, with 10 bases between. The CDR3 has 12 residues. Germline CDR1 reads SGHRS; CDR2 reads YFSETQ. The CDR3 reads CASSLGAGDYTF. CDR3 coding DNA: TGCGCCAGCAGCTTGGGTGCAGGTGACTACACCTTC.

The J gene is TRBJ2-5, the V gene TRBV5-6; D may be TRBD2 (6 bases). This CDR3 comprises 15 residues. Looked up from germline, CDR1 is SGHDT and CDR2 is YYEEEE. V was pared by 0 bases and J by 2 bases, with 11 bases between. CDR3 loop: CASSLEGLIQETQYF. In DNA form, the CDR3 reads TGTGCCAGCAGCTTGGAGGGACTCATACAAGAGACCCAGTACTTC.

This clone was found a few times. J is TRBJ2-5 and V is TRBV19, with 10 bases fitting TRBD1. Germline V gene sequence: CDR1 LNHDA, CDR2 SQIVND (reference sequence). The V segment lost 9 bases and the J segment 4 bases; nucleotides outside the gene matches: 8. The CDR3 totals 14 residues. The CDR3 region has the DNA TGTGCCAGCAAGGGACAGGGGAACGGAGAGACCCAGTACTTC. This translates into CASKGQGNGETQYF.

V and J are TRBV6-1 and TRBJ1-5; D is uncertain. With 9 bases removed from V and 4 bases from J, the gap between germline ends came to 19 bases. CDR3 length: 15 amino acids. Germline CDR1 is MNHNS and CDR2 is SASEGT. The CDR3 DNA reads TGTGCCAGTGAACGGCTGTGGGTCGTTAATCAGCCCCAGCATTTT. Protein sequence: CASERLWVVNQPQHF.

This clone was recorded a few times. Other DNA variants within this sample encode the same CDR3. This chain joins TRBV20-1 and TRBJ1-3, with D unresolved. Trimming removed 1 base from V and 8 bases from J, with 3 bases in between. This CDR3 spans 10 amino acids. From germline, CDR1 is DFQATT and CDR2 SNEGSKA (reference sequence). The CDR3 spells CSARGDTIYF. The CDR3 DNA is TGCAGTGCTAGAGGGGACACCATATATTTT.

This clone was seen only a few times. The rearrangement links TRBV7-9 to TRBJ1-3; D gene uncertain. Germline loops: CDR1 SEHNR, CDR2 FQNEAQ (reference sequence). The V gene lost 4 bases and the J gene lost 2 bases, with 12 bases spanning the gap. The CDR3 runs to 15 residues. The CDR3 reads CASSSAASPGNTIYF. The CDR3 region has the DNA TGTGCCAGCAGCTCAGCAGCGAGCCCTGGAAACACCATATATTTT.

This clone was found a few times. This chain connects TRBV11-2 to TRBJ2-7; perhaps TRBD2 as D (6 bases). This CDR3 has 14 residues. Germline V gene data show CDR1 as SGHAT and CDR2 as FQNNGV. V lost 7 bases and J 2 bases, leaving 15 bases between the germline ends. The CDR3 sequence is CASTRDWITYEQYF. The CDR3 DNA reads TGTGCCAGCACGAGGGACTGGATAACCTACGAGCAGTACTTC.

J is TRBJ2-2 and V is TRBV6-5, with 8 bases fitting TRBD1. This CDR3 has 14 residues. The germline V gene has CDR1 MNHEY and CDR2 SVGAGI. The trim removed 7 bases at V and 7 bases at J, leaving 8 bases unmatched. This CDR3 is CASIRTGWGGELFF. CDR3 coding DNA: TGTGCCAGCATTCGGACAGGGTGGGGCGGGGAGCTGTTTTTT.

The CDR3 DNA sequence: TGCGCCAGCAGCTCCAACGAGGTAGCGGGACGCACAGATACGCAGTATTTT. This codes for CASSSNEVAGRTDTQYF. The chain links TRBV5-1 to TRBJ2-3; 8 bases align to TRBD2. V lost 3 bases, J lost 1 base, and 10 bases stayed unmatched. CDR3 length: 17 amino acids. Germline CDR1 SGHRS, CDR2 YFSETQ. Complete variable domain (other parts from reference TRBV5-1 and TRBJ2-3): KAGVTQTPRYLIKTRGQQVTLSCSPISGHRSVSWYQQTPGQGLQFLFEYFSETQRNKGNFPGRFSGRQFSNSRSEMNVSTLELGDSALYLCASSSNEVAGRTDTQYFGPGTRLTVL.

About this clone: A junction end diverges from the germline sequence, so it may reflect a read error. The chain links TRBV9 to TRBJ2-1, with 7 nucleotides matching TRBD2. Germline CDR1 reads SGDLS; CDR2 reads YYNGEE. This CDR3 spans 15 amino acids. As DNA, the CDR3 is TGTGCCAGCACCGTAGCGGGTCTGACATACAATGAGCAGTTCTTC. This sequence encodes CASTVAGLTYNEQFF.

In its sample, this clone was seen a few times. J is TRBJ2-7 and V is TRBV28, with no clear D. CDR1 is MDHEN and CDR2 is SYDVKM in the germline V gene. This CDR3 has 12 residues. Trimming pared 5 bases from V and 3 bases from J, leaving 8 bases between. The CDR3 DNA sequence: TGTGCCAGCAGTATTTACAGCTACGAGCAGTACTTC. This translates into CASSIYSYEQYF.

The chain employs TRBV14 and TRBJ2-3; D unresolved. The ends were cut back, 0 bases at V and 1 base at J, with 20 bases in the middle. This CDR3 region has 19 residues. Germline values: CDR1 SGHDN, CDR2 FVKESK. For the CDR3, the DNA is TGTGCCAGCAGCCAAGATCGTGGTAGAGCCTCCCCGGGCACAGATACGCAGTATTTT. Protein sequence: CASSQDRGRASPGTDTQYF.

The V call is TRBV7-9, the J call TRBJ2-1; no reliable D call. Deletions cut 5 bases from V and 7 bases from J, with 15 bases between. Germline V gives CDR1 SEHNR, CDR2 FQNEAQ (reference sequence). The CDR3 is 14 amino acids. Here the CDR3 DNA reads TGTGCCAGCAGCCCCCGCTCCGGCAGGAATGAGCAGTTCTTC. Protein: CASSPRSGRNEQFF.

The chain recombines TRBV7-2 with TRBJ2-5; no clear D gene. From germline, CDR1 is SGHTA and CDR2 FQGNSA. V lost 2 bases and J 1 base, leaving 8 bases between the germline ends. CDR3 length equals 14 residues. The CDR3 DNA is TGTGCCAGCAGCTTACGAAAAGGCCAAGAGACCCAGTACTTC. Amino acids: CASSLRKGQETQYF.

The CDR3 DNA sequence: TGTGCCACCAGCAGAGTTTCCGGGACATCAGGACAAGAGACCCAGTACTTC. Protein sequence: CATSRVSGTSGQETQYF. The chain has TRBV15 and TRBJ2-5, with TRBD1 as a possible D gene (6 bases). V was clipped by 1 base and J by 2 bases, with 17 bases between them. Germline assignment: CDR1 LNHNV and CDR2 YYDKDF (reference sequence). This CDR3 spans 17 amino acids.

The chain has TRBV7-2 and TRBJ1-1; D gene unclear. Trimming stripped 1 base from V and 4 bases from J, with 10 bases between. Germline V gives CDR1 SGHTA, CDR2 FQGNSA. The CDR3 is made up of 14 amino acids. This CDR3 reads CASSLVLSGTEAFF. CDR3 in DNA: TGTGCCAGCAGCTTAGTACTTTCTGGCACTGAAGCTTTCTTT.

The V and J genes are TRBV14 and TRBJ1-2; D is perhaps TRBD1 (6 bases). The CDR3 totals 14 residues. Germline lookup yields CDR1 SGHDN and CDR2 FVKESK. V was clipped by 4 bases and J by 3 bases, with 12 bases between them. The CDR3 region is CASSRIRQDYGYTF. The CDR3 DNA follows: TGTGCCAGCAGCCGTATCCGACAGGACTATGGCTACACCTTC.

This clone was seen only a few times. The gene calls are TRBV7-3 and TRBJ2-5, with 7 bases lining up with TRBD1. Germline CDR1 reads SGHTA; CDR2 reads FQGTGA. Unmatched junction bases numbered 4, after V lost 1 base and J lost 2 bases. This CDR3 is built from 15 residues. CDR3 coding DNA: TGTGCCAGCAGCTTAAGTAGGACAGGTCAAGAGACCCAGTACTTC. Protein product: CASSLSRTGQETQYF.

J is TRBJ1-5 and V is TRBV9, with a weak D call TRBD1 (5 bases). CDR1 and CDR2 (germline): SGDLS, YYNGEE. The CDR3 spans 13 residues. Trimming cost V 0 bases and J 5 bases, with 6 bases left between them. The DNA of the CDR3 is TGTGCCAGCAGCGTAGCGGGGGATCAGCCCCAGCATTTT. Amino acids: CASSVAGDQPQHF.

As regards this clone: At one boundary the junction diverges from the germline segment, which might be a read error. This chain uses TRBV7-7 with TRBJ2-7; 7 nucleotides align to TRBD1. The germline V gene has CDR1 SSHAT and CDR2 FNYEAQ (reference sequence). The CDR3 sequence is 12 residues long. The CDR3 DNA is TGTGCTAGCAGCCCCGACAGGGTTGAGCAGTACTTC. Its translation: CASSPDRVEQYF.

The CDR3 DNA reads as TGCGCCAGCACTCCGGACAGGGGGCCTACCGGGGAGCTGTTTTTT. It codes for CASTPDRGPTGELFF. The chain uses TRBV23-1 and TRBJ2-2, with 11 nucleotides matching TRBD1. TRBV23-1 counts as an open reading frame of uncertain function. V shed 7 bases, J shed 5 bases, and the junction held 6 bases outside the gene matches. The CDR3 has 15 residues.

The rearrangement joins TRBV5-4 to TRBJ2-1; D might be TRBD2 (6 bases). The CDR3 extends over 15 amino acids. Trimming took off 4 bases at V and 10 bases at J, with 21 bases between the two ends. The germline CDR1 and CDR2 sequences are SGHNT and YYREEE (reference sequence). CDR3 coding DNA: TGTGCCAGCAGCCACGGGACTGACCTTCCGGGGGAGCAGTTCTTC. Its protein product is CASSHGTDLPGEQFF.

The sample holds a few counts of this clone. V gene TRBV11-1 combines with J gene TRBJ2-2; D possibly uses TRBD1 or TRBD2 (5 bases each). Per the germline V gene, CDR1 is SGHAT and CDR2 is FQDESV (reference sequence). This CDR3 comprises 17 residues. With 1 base removed from V and 1 base from J, the gap between germline ends came to 13 bases. Here the CDR3 DNA reads TGTGCCAGCAGCTTAGGCGGAACGAGGGGGAACACCGGGGAGCTGTTTTTT. As protein: CASSLGGTRGNTGELFF. Supplemented by reference TRBV11-1 and TRBJ2-2, the full variable domain reads EAEVAQSPRYKITEKSQAVAFWCDPISGHATLYWYRQILGQGPELLVQFQDESVVDDSQLPKDRFSAERLKGVDSTLKIQPAELGDSAMYLCASSLGGTRGNTGELFFGEGSRLTVL.

The chain has TRBV7-2 and TRBJ2-5, with 9 bases lining up with TRBD1. Germline V gives CDR1 SGHTA, CDR2 FQGNSA. After removal of 1 base from V and 5 bases from J, the junction contained 8 bases not matched to a gene. This CDR3 comprises 16 residues. This CDR3 reads CASSLEGGQGRETQYF. CDR3 nucleotides: TGTGCCAGCAGCTTAGAGGGCGGACAGGGGAGGGAGACCCAGTACTTC.

The V and J genes are TRBV9 and TRBJ1-2, with D possibly matching TRBD1 (6 bases). Trimming pared 0 bases from V and 7 bases from J, leaving 13 bases between. Germline CDR1 reads SGDLS; CDR2 reads YYNGEE. The CDR3 runs 14 residues. CDR3 residues: CASSVEAGTSGYTF. CDR3 DNA sequence: TGTGCCAGCAGCGTAGAGGCCGGGACAAGTGGCTACACCTTC.

This clone has more than one count but fewer than ten. The chain joins TRBV28 to TRBJ1-2; possibly TRBD1 for D (6 bases). Per germline, CDR1 MDHEN and CDR2 SYDVKM. The ends were cut back, 10 bases at V and 5 bases at J, with 17 bases in the middle. The CDR3 is made up of 13 amino acids. The CDR3 coding sequence is TGTGCCATTCTGGGGCAGGGGTTATATGGCTACACCTTC. This gives the protein CAILGQGLYGYTF.

The rearrangement joins TRBV7-8 to TRBJ2-3; tentatively, D is TRBD1 or TRBD2 (5 bases each). CDR1 and CDR2 (germline): SGHVS, FQNEAQ. The CDR3 extends over 16 amino acids. V lost 8 bases to trimming and J lost 2 bases, with 20 bases between them. The DNA for the CDR3 is TGTGCCAGCGGGGGTAGCAAGGGGCACTTCACAGATACGCAGTATTTT. This sequence encodes CASGGSKGHFTDTQYF.

J is TRBJ2-5 and V is TRBV19; 9 bases align to TRBD1. This CDR3 spans 15 amino acids. The germline gives CDR1 LNHDA, CDR2 SQIVND (reference sequence). The J segment lost 5 bases and the V segment lost 5 bases, leaving 9 bases of the junction unmatched. This chain's CDR3 is CASSVAGTGWETQYF. In nucleotides, the CDR3 is TGTGCCAGTAGTGTCGCCGGGACAGGGTGGGAGACCCAGTACTTC.

This clone was counted between two and nine times. The rearrangement links TRBV27 to TRBJ1-5; D is uncertain. Germline V CDR1 and CDR2: MNHEY, SMNVEV (reference sequence). There are 14 residues in the CDR3. Trimming removed 2 bases from V and 3 bases from J, with 8 bases in between. This chain's CDR3 is CASSLRRINQPQHF. For the CDR3, the DNA is TGTGCCAGCAGTTTAAGGCGGATCAATCAGCCCCAGCATTTT.

This clone came up a few times. The chain employs TRBV7-3 and TRBJ1-2; 9 nucleotides match TRBD1. CDR3 size: 14 residues. CDR1 and CDR2 from the germline V gene are SGHTA and FQGTGA. The V segment lost 4 bases and the J segment 2 bases; nucleotides outside the gene matches: 2. CDR3 DNA sequence: TGTGCCAGCAGCTCCGGGACAGGGAACTATGGCTACACCTTC. Translated: CASSSGTGNYGYTF.